These T cell receptor beta chains were read from a single sample in a study of blood T cell repertoires in COVID-19. Only in-frame clones appear in the TCRdb table, and some are missing; sequencing was by immunoSEQ multiplex PCR. The sample carries roughly 220,000 clones, around 84% recorded once. Source material: peripheral blood. Receptors originate from a man aged 30 to 39 with active or convalescent COVID-19. CDR3s include the opening cysteine and the closing phenylalanine or tryptophan. Each record gives: J gene, D gene, clone size, V gene, CDR3 protein, CDR3 DNA. The D gene is left open where the match is weak. The listing skips clone size in some rows; elsewhere it reads once, few, many or a size class.

TRBJ2-2 | TRBD1 | - | TRBV4-3 | CASSQGTGSTGELFF | TGCGCCAGCAGCCAAGGGACAGGGAGCACCGGGGAGCTGTTTTTT
TRBJ1-2 | TRBD1 | - | TRBV2 | CASSEFPDRGGYGYTF | TGTGCCAGCAGTGAATTCCCCGACAGGGGAGGCTATGGCTACACCTTC
TRBJ2-3 | - | once | TRBV5-1 | CASSRSGGTDTQYF | TGCGCCAGCAGCCGAAGCGGAGGCACAGATACGCAGTATTTT
TRBJ1-2 | - | - | TRBV7-9 | CASSHLTLGANYGYTF | TGTGCCAGCAGCCACCTGACATTGGGAGCGAACTATGGCTACACCTTC
TRBJ2-7 | - | - | TRBV7-7 | CASSPRTTGSYEQYF | TGTGCCAGCAGCCCGAGGACAACTGGCTCCTACGAGCAGTACTTC
TRBJ2-5 | TRBD2 | - | TRBV30 | CSIAGANQETQYF | TGTTCCATAGCGGGGGCTAACCAAGAGACCCAGTACTTC
TRBJ2-1 | - | - | TRBV3-1/TRBV3-2 | CASSQNRASHYNEQFF | TGTGCCAGCAGCCAAAACAGGGCTAGTCACTACAATGAGCAGTTCTTC
TRBJ1-2 | - | - | TRBV2 | CASSEGAGYGYTF | TGTGCCAGCAGTGAGGGGGCAGGGTATGGCTACACCTTC
TRBJ2-5 | - | many | TRBV7-6 | CASSPYGSGETQYF | TGTGCCAGCAGCCCCTACGGGAGCGGGGAGACCCAGTACTTC
TRBJ2-5 | TRBD2 | once | TRBV11-3 | CASSPGRGLAVPETQYF | TGTGCCAGCAGCCCGGGTCGCGGACTAGCGGTCCCAGAGACCCAGTACTTC
TRBJ2-7 | TRBD2 | - | TRBV7-9 | CASTSGLAGERSYEQYF | TGTGCCAGCACCTCGGGACTAGCGGGAGAGCGGTCCTACGAGCAGTACTTC
TRBJ2-5 | - | once | TRBV5-6 | CASSFGVQTQYF | TGTGCCAGCAGCTTCGGGGTTCAGACCCAGTACTTC
TRBJ2-6 | - | - | TRBV28 | CASSLSRPGANVLTF | TGTGCCAGCAGTTTAAGCAGGCCTGGGGCCAACGTCCTGACTTTC
TRBJ2-2 | TRBD1 | - | TRBV7-2 | CASSLVGQGIAGELFF | TGTGCCAGCAGCTTAGTTGGACAGGGGATCGCCGGGGAGCTGTTTTTT
TRBJ1-2 | - | - | TRBV27 | CASSLFSGGYGYTF | TGTGCCAGCAGTTTATTTTCCGGGGGCTATGGCTACACCTTC
TRBJ1-4 | TRBD1 | - | TRBV7-2 | CASSYPKQGPVATNEKLFF | TGTGCCAGCAGCTATCCAAAACAGGGGCCAGTCGCAACTAATGAAAAACTGTTTTTT
TRBJ2-3 | TRBD2 | once | TRBV6-2/TRBV6-3 | CASSFGQRGTQYF | TGTGCCAGCAGTTTTGGTCAGCGGGGAACGCAGTATTTT
TRBJ2-3 | - | - | TRBV27 | CASSSQLVIGTDTQYF | TGTGCCAGCAGTTCTCAATTAGTGATTGGCACAGATACGCAGTATTTT
TRBJ1-1 | TRBD1 | once | TRBV3-1/TRBV3-2 | CASSQRRGLNTEAFF | TGTGCCAGCAGCCAAAGAAGGGGGCTGAACACTGAAGCTTTCTTT
TRBJ2-3 | - | - | TRBV18 | CASSPLSSGGTDTQYF | TGTGCCAGCTCACCCCTTAGCAGCGGTGGCACAGATACGCAGTATTTT
TRBJ1-1 | - | - | TRBV24-1 | CATPSCQVNTEAFF | TGTGCCACCCCATCATGTCAGGTGAACACTGAAGCTTTCTTT
TRBJ2-3 | TRBD1 | - | TRBV5-5 | CASERQGTDTQYF | TGTGCCAGCGAACGACAGGGAACAGATACGCAGTATTTT
TRBJ1-1 | - | - | TRBV10-2 | CASSGQGITEAFF | TGCGCCAGCAGTGGCCAGGGGATTACTGAAGCTTTCTTT
TRBJ2-2 | - | - | TRBV11-2 | CASSLMGRGRELFF | TGTGCCAGCAGCTTAATGGGAAGGGGCCGGGAGCTGTTTTTT
TRBJ1-2 | TRBD1 | - | TRBV30 | CAWVLDRDRGHRDGYTF | TGTGCCTGGGTTCTAGACCGGGACAGGGGCCACCGGGATGGCTACACCTTC
TRBJ1-4 | TRBD1 | - | TRBV5-6 | CASSRRQGGSQGKLFF | TGTGCCAGCAGCCGAAGACAGGGGGGATCCCAAGGGAAACTGTTTTTT
TRBJ1-3 | - | - | TRBV4-3 | CASSHSRGFGNTIYF | TGCGCCAGCAGCCATAGCAGGGGATTTGGAAACACCATATATTTT
TRBJ2-5 | TRBD2 | - | TRBV20-1 | CSASERGVGETQYF | TGCAGTGCTAGTGAGCGGGGGGTAGGGGAGACCCAGTACTTC
TRBJ2-2 | - | - | TRBV19 | CASSTLVTGELFF | TGTGCCAGTAGTACACTAGTGACCGGGGAGCTGTTTTTT
TRBJ1-5 | - | few | TRBV18 | CASSPEGGQPQHF | TGTGCCAGCTCACCCGAAGGGGGTCAGCCCCAGCATTTT
TRBJ1-2 | - | - | TRBV10-1 | CASSAGGSYGYTF | TGCGCCAGCAGTGCGGGGGGCAGCTATGGCTACACCTTC
TRBJ1-3 | - | - | TRBV7-2 | CASSLVETGRNTIYF | TGTGCCAGCAGCTTAGTCGAGACAGGCCGAAACACCATATATTTT
TRBJ1-4 | - | - | TRBV4-3 | CASSQGPSTNEKLFF | TGCGCCAGCAGCCAAGGTCCCTCAACTAATGAAAAACTGTTTTTT